What follows are 10 T cell receptor beta chains derived from one specimen sequenced in a study of shared clonotypes between healthy human individuals. Profiling relied on immunoSEQ multiplex PCR, and the TCRdb table lists in-frame clones only, not all of them. Among about 2 million clones listed, approximately 95% were seen once. CD45RO-negative, CCR7-selected cells formed the naive CD8 fraction, which excluded terminally differentiated effector memory CD45RA+ cells. The sequenced sample was naive CD8+ T cells sorted from blood. These receptors all stem from a young man in good health.

This rearrangement joins TRBV6-1 to TRBJ1-2; D possibly corresponds to TRBD1 (5 bases). With 2 bases removed from V and 0 bases from J, the gap between germline ends came to 10 bases. The CDR3 has 15 amino acids. Germline V gives CDR1 MNHNS, CDR2 SASEGT. Here the CDR3 reads CASSERGSSNYGYTF. CDR3 in DNA: TGTGCCAGCAGTGAAAGGGGCAGTTCTAACTATGGCTACACCTTC.

V is TRBV5-4 and J is TRBJ2-2; the match to TRBD2 covers 9 bases. The junction had 7 bases not matched to a gene; V was cut back by 0 bases and J by 4 bases. Germline loops: CDR1 SGHNT, CDR2 YYREEE (reference sequence). This CDR3 is 17 amino acids long. The DNA of the CDR3 is TGTGCCAGCAGCTTGGACCCGCGGGAGGGCCTCACCGGGGAGCTGTTTTTT. Encoded protein: CASSLDPREGLTGELFF.

The V gene is TRBV5-4, the J gene TRBJ1-6, with TRBD1 matching 7 bases. V was pared by 4 bases and J by 6 bases, with 19 bases of the junction left unmatched. CDR1 is SGHNT, CDR2 YYREEE, per germline (reference sequence). The CDR3 length is 19 residues. The CDR3 region is CASSPRDRVLLLPNSPLHF. CDR3 DNA sequence: TGTGCCAGCAGCCCCCGAGACAGGGTCCTGCTCCTTCCTAATTCACCCCTCCACTTT.

The CDR3 sequence is CASSYSTGDLTEKLFF. The CDR3, as DNA: TGTGCCAGCAGTTACTCGACAGGGGATCTTACTGAAAAACTGTTTTTT. The V gene is TRBV6-5, the J gene TRBJ1-4; 8 bases line up with TRBD1. Germline loops: CDR1 MNHEY, CDR2 SVGAGI. CDR3 size: 16 residues. Trimming removed 0 bases from V and 7 bases from J; junction bases left unmatched: 7.

The chain joins TRBV28 to TRBJ1-1; D is ambiguous. The CDR3 sequence is 14 residues long. Trimming stripped 2 bases from V and 4 bases from J, with 11 bases between. The germline CDR1 and CDR2 sequences are MDHEN and SYDVKM. CDR3 sequence (DNA): TGTGCCAGCAGTTTAAGGTTGGGTCCCACTGAAGCTTTCTTT. Translating it yields CASSLRLGPTEAFF.

The chain recombines TRBV7-2 with TRBJ1-2; D is undetermined. Trimming removed 5 bases at V and 0 bases at J, with 7 bases between. The CDR3 is 13 amino acids. From germline, CDR1 is SGHTA and CDR2 FQGNSA. CDR3 DNA: TGTGCCAGCAGCCTGAACTCTAACTATGGCTACACCTTC. It encodes CASSLNSNYGYTF.

This clone was detected only once. The chain recombines TRBV27 with TRBJ2-7; 7 bases align to TRBD2. CDR1 is MNHEY and CDR2 is SMNVEV in the germline V gene (reference sequence). There are 14 residues in the CDR3. The ends lost 7 bases at V and 4 bases at J; junction bases unmatched: 10. The CDR3 region is CASTTGGPTYEQYF. In DNA, the CDR3 is TGTGCCAGCACCACGGGGGGACCGACTTACGAGCAGTACTTC.

The chain is built from TRBV5-4 and TRBJ2-7; D gene ambiguous. The CDR3 runs to 13 residues. V lost 3 bases to trimming and J lost 0 bases, with 7 bases between them. Germline V gives CDR1 SGHNT, CDR2 YYREEE (reference sequence). In DNA form, the CDR3 reads TGTGCCAGCAGCTCTTGGTTCTCCTACGAGCAGTACTTC. It is translated as CASSSWFSYEQYF.

The rearrangement uses TRBV19 and TRBJ1-5; D gene unclear. CDR1 LNHDA and CDR2 SQIVND come from the germline V gene (reference sequence). The CDR3 sequence is 15 residues long. The V end was cut by 2 bases, the J end by 0 bases, with 8 bases between. The CDR3 nucleotides are TGTGCCAGTAGTATACAGGCGTTTAGCAATCAGCCCCAGCATTTT. Encoded protein: CASSIQAFSNQPQHF.

As concerns this clone: Other DNA sequences of this sample code for an identical CDR3. This chain joins TRBV6-5 and TRBJ1-5; 8 positions match TRBD1. The germline gives CDR1 MNHEY, CDR2 SVGAGI. The CDR3 is 14 residues long. After removal of 0 bases from V and 7 bases from J, the junction contained 2 bases not matched to a gene. The CDR3 protein is CASSYSTGGQPQHF. The CDR3 nucleotides are TGTGCCAGCAGTTACTCAACAGGGGGGCAGCCCCAGCATTTT.